The next 4 T cell receptor beta chains were all read from a single sample in a study of regulatory T cells in long-lasting Graves disease. For TCR beta, libraries came from iRepertoire HTBI primers and Arm-PCR of CDR3 regions. TCRdb fed the multiplex PCR reads into MiXCR, producing one record per CDR3 protein. The sample shows 400,000 to 450,000 distinct CDR3 sequences, 16% of them seen only once. Time point indicated: newly diagnosed GD, antithyroid drugs for less than 3 months. PBMC-derived RNA was used for the TCR library. In addition, the sample was reused for a study of T cells in Graves' hyperthyroidism and ophthalmopathy.

This specimen consisted of peripheral blood mononuclear cells (PBMCs), obtained at new diagnosis, from a patient treated with antithyroid drugs. These TCRs come from a woman younger than 45 with Graves disease.

V and J are TRBV10-3 and TRBJ1-2; D is perhaps TRBD1 (6 bases). V was pared by 3 bases and J by 2 bases, with 13 bases between. CDR3 length: 15 residues. In germline, CDR1 is ENHRY, CDR2 SYGVKD. The CDR3 region is CAISDDQGKNYGYTF. The CDR3 DNA reads TGTGCCATCAGTGATGACCAGGGGAAAAACTATGGCTACACCTTC.

The chain links TRBV29-1 to TRBJ2-7; a weak D match, TRBD1 (5 bases). This CDR3 is built from 12 residues. V lost 3 bases and J 1 base, leaving 7 bases between the germline ends. Per the germline V gene, CDR1 is SQVTM and CDR2 is ANQGSEA. CDR3: CSVEKGSYEQYF. CDR3 DNA: TGCAGCGTTGAGAAGGGGTCCTACGAGCAGTACTTC.

The table lists this clonotype with many counts. The V call is TRBV15, the J call TRBJ2-3, with unresolved D. CDR1 and CDR2 (germline): LNHNV, YYDKDF (reference sequence). This CDR3 region has 13 residues. Between the trimmed V and J ends, which lost 1 base and 2 bases, there was a span of 4 bases. The CDR3: CATSRVPTDTQYF. The CDR3 nucleotides read TGTGCCACCAGCAGAGTCCCCACAGATACGCAGTATTTT.

The sample holds many counts of this clonotype. This chain uses TRBV6-2 or TRBV6-3 with TRBJ1-5; TRBD1 aligns across 7 bases. Germline V gene sequence: CDR1 MNHEY, CDR2 SVGEGT. CDR3 size: 14 residues. Trimming cost V 6 bases and J 5 bases; bases outside gene matches: 7. The CDR3 sequence is CASSPDRVDQPQHF. In DNA form, the CDR3 reads TGTGCCAGCAGCCCCGACAGGGTAGATCAGCCCCAGCATTTT.